These 32 T cell receptor beta chains came from one sample sequenced in a study of OX40 agonist ivuxolimab in advanced cancers. Libraries were prepared by immunoSEQ multiplex PCR; TCRdb keeps only in-frame clonotypes and omits some of them. The sample includes under 65,000 clones, 85% to 95% seen only once; the top ten take around 9.3%. The input for sequencing was CD4+ or CD8+ T cells sorted from blood, taken in a trial of the OX40 agonist ivuxolimab. The origin of the receptors is an adult with an advanced solid tumor such as melanoma, head and neck, liver or kidney cancer.

This rearrangement joins TRBV28 to TRBJ2-1; 12 bases map to TRBD2. CDR3 length equals 14 residues. Germline V lookup: CDR1 MDHEN, CDR2 SYDVKM. Trimming at V came to 5 bases and at J to 8 bases, leaving 4 bases not matched to a gene. The CDR3 DNA is TGTGCCAGCAGTCCGGGACTAGCGGGTCATGAGCAGTTCTTC. Translation: CASSPGLAGHEQFF.

The chain employs TRBV4-3 and TRBJ2-7, with D maybe TRBD1 (5 bases). The CDR3 has 15 residues. Per the germline V gene, CDR1 is LGHNA and CDR2 is YSLEER. V was pared by 1 base and J by 0 bases, with 10 bases between. CDR3 amino acids: CASSQATTGSYEQYF. Here the CDR3 DNA reads TGCGCCAGCAGCCAAGCCACAACAGGCTCCTACGAGCAGTACTTC.

The chain links TRBV30 to TRBJ1-3, with D perhaps TRBD1 (5 bases). V was shortened by 0 bases and J by 0 bases, with 9 bases between the two germline ends. There are 15 residues in the CDR3. Germline-derived CDR1 and CDR2 are GTSNPN and SVGIG (reference sequence). This chain's CDR3 is CAWSVRGSSGNTIYF. The CDR3 DNA sequence: TGTGCCTGGAGTGTACGGGGGAGCTCTGGAAACACCATATATTTT.

The chain carries TRBV9 and TRBJ2-3; D unclear. Deletions cut 0 bases from V and 4 bases from J, with 3 bases between. The V gene's germline CDR1 is SGDLS and CDR2 YYNGEE. CDR3 length equals 12 residues. CDR3 protein: CASSVVSDTQYF. In DNA form, the CDR3 reads TGTGCCAGCAGCGTAGTTTCAGATACGCAGTATTTT.

The chain couples TRBV11-2 to TRBJ2-1; 8 bases match TRBD1. The germline gives CDR1 SGHAT, CDR2 FQNNGV. V shed 1 base and J 4 bases; nucleotides not matched to a gene: 9. This CDR3 is built from 17 residues. The CDR3 reads CASSLVPGGGVYNEQFF. CDR3 nucleotide sequence: TGTGCCAGCAGCTTAGTCCCAGGGGGCGGGGTATACAATGAGCAGTTCTTC.

This clone was seen a single time. V usage is TRBV30 and J usage is TRBJ1-3, with D uncertain. The CDR3 is 15 residues long. CDR1 GTSNPN and CDR2 SVGIG come from the germline V gene (reference sequence). V was pared by 3 bases and J by 0 bases, with 12 bases between. CDR3: CAWSGGASSGNTIYF. In DNA form, the CDR3 reads TGTGCCTGGAGCGGCGGAGCGAGCTCTGGAAACACCATATATTTT.

This chain connects TRBV10-3 to TRBJ1-2, with D hard to call. This CDR3 has 12 amino acids. The germline V gene has CDR1 ENHRY and CDR2 SYGVKD. CDR3 amino acids: CGGGDDAFGYTF. CDR3 in DNA: TGTGGTGGTGGGGATGATGCGTTCGGCTACACCTTC.

The CDR3 DNA follows: TGCGCCAGCAGCCAAGACTCCTCCCGGTACGATGAGCAGTTCTTC. Its protein is CASSQDSSRYDEQFF. The chain has TRBV4-3 and TRBJ2-1; D call uncertain. The CDR3 is 15 residues long. The V end was cut by 0 bases, the J end by 8 bases, with 14 bases between. The V gene's germline CDR1 is LGHNA and CDR2 YSLEER.

This chain uses TRBV30 with TRBJ2-1; D gene ambiguous. Trimming removed 1 base at V and 0 bases at J, with 10 bases between. This CDR3 is built from 15 residues. In germline, CDR1 is GTSNPN, CDR2 SVGIG (reference sequence). The CDR3 spells CAWSGVRSSYNEQFF. Here the CDR3 DNA reads TGTGCCTGGAGTGGGGTCCGGAGCTCCTACAATGAGCAGTTCTTC.

V is TRBV11-2 and J is TRBJ2-5; D unclear. The CDR3 extends over 16 amino acids. Trimming stripped 1 base from V and 5 bases from J, with 17 bases between. Germline-derived CDR1 and CDR2 are SGHAT and FQNNGV. The CDR3 spells CASSLGTTVLWETQYF. The CDR3 DNA sequence: TGTGCCAGCAGCTTAGGGACGACGGTCCTATGGGAGACCCAGTACTTC.

The V and J genes are TRBV4-1 and TRBJ1-1; D possibly corresponds to TRBD1 (6 bases). From germline, CDR1 is MGHRA and CDR2 YSYEKL. The length of the CDR3 is 15 residues. V lost 3 bases and J lost 5, with 16 bases in between. CDR3 coding DNA: TGCGCCAGCAGCCACCCACAGGGAAAAATTACTGAAGCTTTCTTT. This encodes CASSHPQGKITEAFF.

This clone was detected a few times. The chain joins TRBV2 to TRBJ2-7; no clear D. Germline CDR1 reads SNHLY; CDR2 reads FYNNEI. The CDR3 spans 12 residues. Trimming took off 3 bases at V and 6 bases at J, with 9 bases between the two ends. The CDR3 region is CASSDYLFEQYF. As DNA, the CDR3 is TGTGCCAGCAGTGACTACCTCTTCGAGCAGTACTTC.

The count of this clone is one. The chain uses TRBV10-2 and TRBJ1-1; D gene unclear. Looked up from germline, CDR1 is WSHSY and CDR2 is SAAADI. This CDR3 is 15 amino acids long. The V end was cut by 5 bases, the J end by 0 bases, with 13 bases between. Written as DNA, the CDR3 is TGCGCCAGCAGTCTAACTCGGACCCTGAACACTGAAGCTTTCTTT. This encodes CASSLTRTLNTEAFF.

This clone appeared once. The rearrangement links TRBV30 to TRBJ1-3; the D is unclear. Trimming shortened V by 3 bases and J by 2 bases, and 5 bases separated the two germline ends. Germline lookup yields CDR1 GTSNPN and CDR2 SVGIG (reference sequence). The CDR3 consists of 12 residues. CDR3 nucleotide sequence: TGTGCCTGGAGGTTGGCTGGAAACACCATATATTTT. Its protein is CAWRLAGNTIYF.

This clone was seen once. The chain is built from TRBV6-5 and TRBJ1-2; tentative D call: TRBD1 (6 bases). V shed 5 bases and J shed 6 bases, with 19 bases lying between them. The CDR3 covers 15 residues. The germline V gene encodes CDR1 MNHEY and CDR2 SVGAGI. The CDR3 protein is CASSPDRLLLNGYTF. CDR3 DNA sequence: TGTGCCAGCAGTCCAGACAGGTTGTTACTCAATGGCTACACCTTC.

The chain employs TRBV28 and TRBJ2-7, with TRBD1 as a possible D gene (6 bases). The CDR3 runs to 15 residues. Between the trimmed V and J ends, which lost 6 bases and 0 bases, there was a span of 15 bases. Germline CDR1 is MDHEN and CDR2 is SYDVKM. The CDR3: CASSLPPTGSYEQYF. The CDR3 DNA reads TGTGCCAGCAGCCTCCCCCCGACAGGCTCCTACGAGCAGTACTTC.

The chain employs TRBV7-9 and TRBJ1-1; TRBD1 matches 12 bases. CDR1 is SEHNR, CDR2 FQNEAQ, per germline (reference sequence). The CDR3 is 17 amino acids. V lost 5 bases to trimming and J lost 2 bases; unmatched junction nucleotides: 9. The CDR3 region has the DNA TGTGCCAGCAGCCACGGGACAGGGGGCTACTCTAACACTGAAGCTTTCTTT. Its protein product is CASSHGTGGYSNTEAFF. The complete variable domain, with remaining parts taken from reference TRBV7-9 and TRBJ1-1, reads DTGVSQNPRHKITKRGQNVTFRCDPISEHNRLYWYRQTLGQGPEFLTYFQNEAQLEKSRLLSDRFSAERPKGSFSTLEIQRTEQGDSAMYLCASSHGTGGYSNTEAFFGQGTRLTVV.

The genes are TRBV10-2 and TRBJ1-2; D might be TRBD1 (5 bases). V shed 7 bases and J shed 4 bases, with 13 bases lying between them. Germline loops: CDR1 WSHSY, CDR2 SAAADI. The CDR3 runs to 13 residues. The CDR3 DNA reads TGCGCCAGCACCCTCCAGGGCGGCTATGGCTACACCTTC. The encoded protein is CASTLQGGYGYTF.

The chain has TRBV4-3 and TRBJ2-2, with D perhaps TRBD1 (6 bases). V gave up 3 bases and J gave up 7 bases, with 27 bases separating them. Germline CDR1 LGHNA, CDR2 YSLEER. CDR3 length equals 19 residues. CDR3 coding DNA: TGCGCCAGCAGCCAGTCCTGGGGGACAATACCAACCCAGTTCGGGGAGCTGTTTTTT. This translates into CASSQSWGTIPTQFGELFF.

The chain has TRBV19 and TRBJ1-2; TRBD1 might be the D (5 bases). The CDR3 extends over 13 amino acids. V lost 4 bases to trimming and J lost 8 bases, with 14 bases between them. Per germline, CDR1 LNHDA and CDR2 SQIVND (reference sequence). The CDR3 DNA sequence: TGTGCCAGTAGTACAGGAGGGGTAAACGGCTACACCTTC. It yields the protein CASSTGGVNGYTF. The variable domain in full, with the rest retrieved from reference TRBV19 and TRBJ1-2, is DGGITQSPKYLFRKEGQNVTLSCEQNLNHDAMYWYRQDPGQGLRLIYYSQIVNDFQKGDIAEGYSVSREKKESFPLTVTSAQKNPTAFYLCASSTGGVNGYTFGSGTRLTVV.

This clone was detected once. The CDR3 nucleotides are TGTGCCAGTAATCCGGGACAGTCTCAGCCCCAGCATTTT. Residues: CASNPGQSQPQHF. The chain couples TRBV19 to TRBJ1-5; 7 nucleotides line up with TRBD1. The length of the CDR3 is 13 residues. The germline CDR1 and CDR2 sequences are LNHDA and SQIVND (reference sequence). Trimming took 7 bases from V and 6 from J; bases not matched to a gene: 6.

The chain carries TRBV10-2 and TRBJ2-1; D might be TRBD2 (6 bases). There are 14 residues in the CDR3. Trimming left V 0 bases short and J 6 bases short, with 9 bases between. The germline CDR1 and CDR2 sequences are WSHSY and SAAADI. The CDR3 is CASSESTRPNEQFF. CDR3 nucleotides: TGCGCCAGCAGTGAGTCGACTAGACCCAATGAGCAGTTCTTC.

Concerning this clone: Other DNA sequences in this sample translate to the same CDR3. The CDR3 coding sequence is TGTGCCAGTAGTATAGTTCCGGGAATGAACACTGAAGCTTTCTTT. This encodes CASSIVPGMNTEAFF. This rearrangement joins TRBV19 to TRBJ1-1, with unresolved D. Looked up from germline, CDR1 is LNHDA and CDR2 is SQIVND (reference sequence). The CDR3 length is 15 residues. Trimming left V 1 base short and J 0 bases short, with 9 bases between.

The sample holds a few counts of this clone. The rearrangement uses TRBV28 and TRBJ2-5, with 7 bases lining up with TRBD1. Losses at the gene ends were 4 bases for V and 2 bases for J; bases not matched to a gene: 4. Germline V gene sequence: CDR1 MDHEN, CDR2 SYDVKM. The CDR3 covers 14 residues. CDR3 in amino acids: CASSYGTAQETQYF. CDR3 in DNA: TGTGCCAGCAGTTACGGGACAGCACAAGAGACCCAGTACTTC.

This chain uses TRBV27 with TRBJ2-3; D is undetermined. The CDR3 contains 15 residues. Germline loops: CDR1 MNHEY, CDR2 SMNVEV (reference sequence). The V end lost 5 bases, the J end lost 4 bases, and 16 bases lay between the germline ends. CDR3 DNA sequence: TGTGCCAGCAGTCCTATCCCACCCCGGGCAGATACGCAGTATTTT. Translated: CASSPIPPRADTQYF.

In this sample, this clone turned up a few times. The genes are TRBV5-4 and TRBJ2-7; perhaps TRBD2 as D (5 bases). The germline CDR1 and CDR2 sequences are SGHNT and YYREEE (reference sequence). The V end lost 2 bases, the J end lost 5 bases, and 5 bases lay between the germline ends. The CDR3 consists of 11 residues. The CDR3, as DNA: TGTGCCAGCAGCTTCGGGGACGAGCAGTACTTC. Amino acid sequence: CASSFGDEQYF.

This clone was observed once. The rearrangement links TRBV7-9 to TRBJ2-7; weak D call: TRBD1 (6 bases). Germline values: CDR1 SEHNR, CDR2 FQNEAQ (reference sequence). CDR3 length equals 15 residues. Between the trimmed V and J ends, which lost 5 bases and 7 bases, there was a span of 21 bases. The CDR3, as DNA: TGTGCCAGCAGCCTTTCAGGGGCCGGCCCTCGGGAGCAGTACTTC. This gives the protein CASSLSGAGPREQYF.

The CDR3, as DNA: TGTGCCGGCGGGGAGTATGAAAAACTGTTTTTT. This gives the protein CAGGEYEKLFF. This chain connects TRBV7-9 to TRBJ1-4; D gene ambiguous. Germline V gene data show CDR1 as SEHNR and CDR2 as FQNEAQ (reference sequence). Between the trimmed V and J ends, which lost 11 bases and 6 bases, there was a span of 10 bases. CDR3 length equals 11 residues.

The chain links TRBV10-3 to TRBJ2-5, with D perhaps given as TRBD1 or TRBD2 (5 bases each). The J call is uncertain, as TRBJ2-7 better fits the DNA end. The CDR3 totals 13 residues. Germline V gene lookup returns CDR1 ENHRY and CDR2 SYGVKD. Here the CDR3 reads CAISELEGYEQYF. CDR3 DNA: TGTGCCATCAGTGAGTTAGAGGGGTACGAGCAGTACTTC.

V gene TRBV9 combines with J gene TRBJ2-1; TRBD2 might be the D (5 bases). The germline V gene encodes CDR1 SGDLS and CDR2 YYNGEE. This CDR3 comprises 13 residues. V lost 5 bases and J lost 4, with 10 bases in between. DNA for the CDR3: TGTGCCAGCAGTGAAAGCGGATACAATGAGCAGTTCTTC. This codes for CASSESGYNEQFF.

This chain connects TRBV7-9 to TRBJ2-2; D possibly matches TRBD1 or TRBD2 (5 bases each). The CDR3 loop spans 15 amino acids. V was pared by 5 bases and J by 7 bases, with 17 bases between. Germline V gene data show CDR1 as SEHNR and CDR2 as FQNEAQ (reference sequence). CDR3 bases: TGTGCCAGCAGCCCCCGGGACGGGACCATCGGGGAGCTGTTTTTT. It encodes CASSPRDGTIGELFF.

This clone has only a few counts. The V gene is TRBV9, the J gene TRBJ2-2, with D perhaps TRBD2 (6 bases). The CDR3 runs to 16 residues. The germline V gene has CDR1 SGDLS and CDR2 YYNGEE. V was cut by 1 base and J by 1 base, with 11 bases left in between. CDR3 in amino acids: CASSVIPGGNTGELFF. DNA for the CDR3: TGTGCCAGCAGCGTAATTCCCGGGGGGAACACCGGGGAGCTGTTTTTT. The whole variable domain, remainder taken from reference TRBV9 and TRBJ2-2, is DSGVTQTPKHLITATGQRVTLRCSPRSGDLSVYWYQQSLDQGLQFLIQYYNGEERAKGNILERFSAQQFPDLHSELNLSSLELGDSALYFCASSVIPGGNTGELFFGEGSRLTVL.